Listed here are 15 T cell receptor beta chains from one sample, sequenced in a study of sequential checkpoint blockade in melanoma. As for treatment: randomized to nivolumab then ipilimumab (arm A) or the reverse (arm B). The table came from immunoSEQ multiplex PCR; TCRdb's copy has only in-frame clones and leaves some out. Here the sample spans around 16,000 clones, approximately 93% being singletons. The sequences come from CD8+ T cells sorted from blood (inferred from file names), collected from a patient given nivolumab and ipilimumab in sequence. Every receptor here comes from a human donor with melanoma.

The chain recombines TRBV2 with TRBJ1-1, with 7 bases matching TRBD1. Looked up from germline, CDR1 is SNHLY and CDR2 is FYNNEI. V lost 9 bases to trimming and J lost 4 bases; unmatched junction nucleotides: 20. This CDR3 spans 17 amino acids. CDR3 residues: CASLGSGQTPRGTEAFF. The DNA of the CDR3 is TGTGCCAGTCTGGGATCGGGACAGACCCCCCGAGGCACTGAAGCTTTCTTT.

The chain employs TRBV19 and TRBJ2-3; D unclear. The V and J ends lost 1 base and 7 bases respectively, with 12 bases between them. The CDR3 is made up of 14 amino acids. From germline, CDR1 is LNHDA and CDR2 SQIVND (reference sequence). DNA of the CDR3: TGTGCCAGTAGTATAGCCCGGAGCCAAAATACGCAGTATTTT. This encodes CASSIARSQNTQYF.

This clone is a singleton in its sample. The CDR3 region is CASSIDGGTGMNTEAFF. CDR3 nucleotide sequence: TGTGCCAGTAGTATAGATGGGGGGACAGGCATGAACACTGAAGCTTTCTTT. The rearrangement uses TRBV19 and TRBJ1-1, with 8 positions matching TRBD1. Trimming cost V 0 bases and J 0 bases; bases outside gene matches: 6. This CDR3 spans 17 amino acids. CDR1 and CDR2 from the germline V gene are LNHDA and SQIVND (reference sequence).

The gene calls are TRBV4-2 and TRBJ2-7; tentative D call: TRBD1 (5 bases). This CDR3 comprises 18 residues. Trimming removed 0 bases at V and 4 bases at J, with 22 bases between. CDR1 and CDR2 (germline): LGHNA, YNFKEQ. The CDR3 DNA reads TGTGCCAGCAGCCAAGACCCCGACGTCGGCAGGGTTACTTACGAGCAGTACTTC. Its protein product is CASSQDPDVGRVTYEQYF.

Only a few counts were recorded for this clone. For the CDR3, the DNA is TGTGCCAGTAGTGTTTTGGTGACAGGGTTAGATGGCTACACCTTC. It yields the protein CASSVLVTGLDGYTF. This chain joins TRBV19 and TRBJ1-2, with TRBD1 matching over 7 bases. V was pared by 5 bases and J by 6 bases, with 12 bases of the junction left unmatched. Germline CDR1 and CDR2: LNHDA and SQIVND (reference sequence). The CDR3 has 15 amino acids.

This clone was recorded once. The gene calls are TRBV5-4 and TRBJ2-7; TRBD2 matches 10 bases. V shed 0 bases, J shed 0 bases, and the junction held 3 bases outside the gene matches. This CDR3 is 16 amino acids long. The germline CDR1 and CDR2 sequences are SGHNT and YYREEE (reference sequence). Here the CDR3 DNA reads TGTGCCAGCAGCTTGGATTTAGCGGGAGGCTCCTACGAGCAGTACTTC. Encoded protein: CASSLDLAGGSYEQYF. Using reference TRBV5-4 and TRBJ2-7 for the parts outside the CDR3, the full variable domain is ETGVTQSPTHLIKTRGQQVTLRCSSQSGHNTVSWYQQALGQGPQFIFQYYREEENGRGNFPPRFSGLQFPNYSSELNVNALELDDSALYLCASSLDLAGGSYEQYFGPGTRLTVT.

CDR3 DNA sequence: TGTGCCAGCAGTTCGCAACTAGCGGGACGATCCTACGAGCAGTACTTC. The encoded protein is CASSSQLAGRSYEQYF. This chain joins TRBV28 and TRBJ2-7; 10 nucleotides align to TRBD2. With V trimmed by 4 bases and J by 1 base, 7 bases remained unmatched. There are 16 residues in the CDR3. Per germline, CDR1 MDHEN and CDR2 SYDVKM.

This chain joins TRBV28 and TRBJ2-7; D unresolved. Trimming stripped 2 bases from V and 0 bases from J, with 8 bases between. Germline V gene data show CDR1 as MDHEN and CDR2 as SYDVKM. This CDR3 comprises 14 residues. The CDR3 nucleotides are TGTGCCAGCAGTTTAGTAGAGAGCTCCTACGAGCAGTACTTC. It specifies CASSLVESSYEQYF.

The chain couples TRBV7-8 to TRBJ1-1; D might be TRBD1 (5 bases). The V gene lost 5 bases and the J gene lost 7 bases, with 14 bases spanning the gap. CDR3 size: 13 residues. Germline CDR1 SGHVS, CDR2 FQNEAQ. In DNA form, the CDR3 reads TGTGCCAGCAGCGTAACGAAGGGGCATGAAGCTTTCTTT. Amino acids: CASSVTKGHEAFF.

This clone was recorded only once. This sequence joins TRBV18 and TRBJ2-7; the match to TRBD2 covers 14 bases. Germline-derived CDR1 and CDR2 are KGHSH and LQKENI. The CDR3 runs 15 residues. The junction had 3 bases not matched to a gene; V was cut back by 2 bases and J by 6 bases. The CDR3 is CASSPTGTSGSEQYF. CDR3 sequence (DNA): TGTGCCAGCTCACCAACCGGGACTAGCGGGAGCGAGCAGTACTTC.

This chain joins TRBV15 and TRBJ2-7; 8 positions match TRBD2. With 3 bases clipped from V and 6 bases from J, the junction kept 7 bases outside the gene matches. This CDR3 spans 14 amino acids. Germline values: CDR1 LNHNV, CDR2 YYDKDF (reference sequence). CDR3 DNA: TGTGCCACCAGCAGCCTCCGGGAGGGCGGCGAGCAGTACTTC. This gives the protein CATSSLREGGEQYF.

The chain carries TRBV9 and TRBJ1-2; D is unresolved. Germline V gives CDR1 SGDLS, CDR2 YYNGEE. Between the trimmed V and J ends, which lost 3 bases and 4 bases, there was a span of 16 bases. The CDR3 consists of 15 residues. The CDR3 here is CASSGGEELFYGYTF. The CDR3 coding sequence is TGTGCCAGCAGCGGAGGTGAGGAGTTATTCTATGGCTACACCTTC.

The J gene is TRBJ2-7, the V gene TRBV11-2; TRBD2 agrees at 11 bases. With 5 bases clipped from V and 6 bases from J, the junction kept 6 bases outside the gene matches. Germline loops: CDR1 SGHAT, CDR2 FQNNGV. The CDR3 loop spans 14 amino acids. The CDR3 loop is CASSQLSGGVEQYV. The DNA of the CDR3 is TGTGCCAGCAGCCAACTTAGCGGGGGGGTCGAGCAGTACGTC.

This chain joins TRBV13 and TRBJ2-7; 7 bases map to TRBD2. V trimming: 5 bases; J trimming: 2 bases; junction bases outside the gene matches: 12. The germline gives CDR1 PRHDT, CDR2 FYEKMQ (reference sequence). This CDR3 is 16 amino acids long. CDR3 in amino acids: CASSPVTAGAPYEQYF. CDR3 bases: TGTGCCAGCAGCCCAGTAACTGCGGGAGCCCCCTACGAGCAGTACTTC. The full variable domain, in which reference TRBV13 and TRBJ2-7 provide the parts outside the CDR3, is AAGVIQSPRHLIKEKRETATLKCYPIPRHDTVYWYQQGPGQDPQFLISFYEKMQSDKGSIPDRFSAQQFSDYHSELNMSSLELGDSALYFCASSPVTAGAPYEQYFGPGTRLTVT.

This clone was seen just once. CDR3 loop: CASSPGLIAYEQYF. The CDR3 DNA reads as TGTGCCAGCAGCCCGGGACTCATTGCCTACGAGCAGTACTTC. The V call is TRBV7-9, the J call TRBJ2-7, with D perhaps TRBD2 (6 bases). Germline CDR1 is SEHNR and CDR2 is FQNEAQ (reference sequence). The CDR3 is 14 residues long. Trimming removed 5 bases at V and 2 bases at J, with 13 bases between.